This paragraph reports one T cell receptor beta chain. Within its sample, this clonotype is medium-sized (0.01 to 0.1%). Its antigen remains undetermined. It has no much larger one-base neighbor in the sample; base qualities were not kept. From cysteine to phenylalanine, the CDR3 is 15 amino acids long. The DNA shown is the 45-base CDR3, in frame from base 1. V loses 2 bases of germline sequence and J loses 0 bases, and the interval between the two ends is 10 bases. The germline V gene encodes CDR1 MNHEY and CDR2 SVGAGI. The sample's treatment or condition label, in plain terms: roughly 11-day PBMC culture with coronavirus spike peptide pools or control peptides (ViraFEST assay). The ViraFEST assay was used in the study, in which antigen-specific T cells were expanded with peptide pools and expanded clonotypes were subsequently identified by TCR sequencing. The convalescent patients' positive SARS-CoV-2 PCR tests were from March to December 2020, which was before the Alpha, Beta and Delta variants emerged in the United States. Each well held around 2 million PBMCs cultured in IMDM containing roughly 5.4% human AB serum and approximately 9.6 IU/ml IL-2, with about 9.4 ug/ml peptide pools added. On days 3 and 7, half of the culture medium was replaced with fresh IL-2-containing medium. After 10 days of culture, CD4+ T cells were isolated by negative selection with the EasySep CD4+ T cell isolation kit. Ficoll-Paque Plus gradient centrifugation was used to isolate PBMCs from whole blood, and the isolated PBMCs were then either used fresh or cryopreserved at -140C. In general, triplicate wells were set up for every culture condition.

This sample stems from a study of vaccination and CD4 T cells after COVID-19 (dated by TCRdb to between 2021 and 2023). For the wider study: Convalescent patients had a positive SARS-CoV-2 result on nasal swab PCR, and of these patients, several had mild disease and one had severe disease. In the convalescent cohort there were six males and four females, among whom were two Hispanic individuals, seven Caucasians, two Asians and one multiracial person. Each participant got two doses of either the Pfizer-BioNTech BNT162b2 vaccine (n=8) or the Moderna mRNA-1273 vaccine (n=2). Post-COVID blood samples were collected from convalescent patients a median of approximately 100 days after diagnosis, with a range of about 30 to 161 days. The time from the second vaccine dose to post-vaccine blood sampling had a median of roughly 72 days and ranged from roughly 13 to 241 days. Culture stimuli were overlapping spike peptide pools from SARS-CoV-2 and from the common cold coronaviruses HCoV-NL63, HCoV-OC43 and HCoV-229E. In control cultures, a CEFX viral epitope pool was used as positive control, an HIV-1 Nef peptide pool was used as negative control, or no peptide was added. In ten to eleven COVID-19 convalescent patients and a handful of infection-naive healthy vaccine recipients, researchers compared the spike-specific CD4+ TCR repertoire from before mRNA vaccination with the repertoire from after. Study-level results and caveats: In convalescent patients, a median 86.3% of post-vaccine SARS-CoV-2-reactive clones were detected only after vaccination, and vaccine-specific priming was suggested by this finding. The number of convalescent patients in the study was relatively small, and the study did not examine early timepoints following natural infection. The median number of SARS-CoV-2-reactive clonotypes rose from around 21 after infection to 35 to 45 after vaccination, but the change was not significant. In convalescent patients, nearly all vaccine-specific clones (304 of 307) were found to be mono-reactive for SARS-CoV-2 spike rather than cross-reactive with common cold coronaviruses.

The library was prepared using PCR. TCR sequencing of DNA from cultured CD4+ T cells used the Oncomine TCR Beta short-read assay at the Johns Hopkins FTIC core. The QIAamp micro DNA kit was used to extract genomic DNA from the cultured CD4+ T cells. Oncomine TCR Beta libraries from cultured CD4+ T cells were pooled with unique dual indexes and sequenced on an Illumina iSeq 100. The published analysis was carried out like this. Non-productive sequences were filtered out, and CDR3s that did not start with C, did not end with F or W, or were shorter than 7 amino acids were discarded. Antigen-specific clonotypes were identified using the MANAFEST web application through comparison of peptide-stimulated wells with reference and other culture wells. An FDR below 0.05, an odds ratio above 5, and a productive frequency above 0.1% in at least two of three replicate wells were required for clones to be considered positive. A clonotype counted as cross-reactive if it showed significant expansion both in the SARS-CoV-2 spike wells and in at least one common cold coronavirus spike condition. CDR3 homology was assessed with Levenshtein distances (stringdist) and unrooted phylogenetic trees (ape) in R version 3.6.1. TCRdb reprocessed the public reads (quality trimming at Q25 with fastp, clone calling with MiXCR) and kept in-frame beta chains. Identical CDR3 proteins give one entry, which carries the most common genes and DNA. V and J calls and clone size were set by TCRdb, not the authors. The sample records 6,500 to 9,500 distinct CDR3 sequences, 20% to 25% of which are singletons. 20% to 25% of the sample goes to the ten largest clones.

This receptor was taken from a human donor who had recovered from COVID-19. The sequence joins TRBV6-5 to TRBJ2-5; tentative D gene TRBD2, with 5 bases matching. This sample comprised CD4+ T cells from blood, cultured in vitro, obtained after SARS-CoV-2 vaccination. The CDR3 protein is CASSYGGLYQETQYF. DNA sequence: TGTGCCAGCAGTTACGGCGGGTTGTACCAAGAGACCCAGTACTTC.